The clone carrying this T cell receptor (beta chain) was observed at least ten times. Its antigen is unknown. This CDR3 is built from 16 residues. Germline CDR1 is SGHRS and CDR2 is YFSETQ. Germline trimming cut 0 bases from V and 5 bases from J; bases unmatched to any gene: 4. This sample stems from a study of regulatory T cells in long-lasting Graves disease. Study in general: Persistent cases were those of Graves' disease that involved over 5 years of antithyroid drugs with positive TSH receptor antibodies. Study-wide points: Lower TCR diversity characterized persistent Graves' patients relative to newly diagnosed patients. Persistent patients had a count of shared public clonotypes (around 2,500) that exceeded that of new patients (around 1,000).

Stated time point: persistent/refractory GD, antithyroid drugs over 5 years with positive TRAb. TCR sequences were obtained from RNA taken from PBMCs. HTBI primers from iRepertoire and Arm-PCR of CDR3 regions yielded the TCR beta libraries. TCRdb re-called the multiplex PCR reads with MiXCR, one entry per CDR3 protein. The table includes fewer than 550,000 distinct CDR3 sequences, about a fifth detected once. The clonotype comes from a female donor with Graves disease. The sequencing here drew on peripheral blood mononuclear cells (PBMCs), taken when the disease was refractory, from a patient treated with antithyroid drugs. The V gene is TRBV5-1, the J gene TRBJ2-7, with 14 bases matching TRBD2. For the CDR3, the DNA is TGCGCCAGCAGCTTGGGGGGGACTAGCGGGAGAAACGAGCAGTACTTC. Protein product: CASSLGGTSGRNEQYF. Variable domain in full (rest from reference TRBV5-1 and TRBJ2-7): KAGVTQTPRYLIKTRGQQVTLSCSPISGHRSVSWYQQTPGQGLQFLFEYFSETQRNKGNFPGRFSGRQFSNSRSEMNVSTLELGDSALYLCASSLGGTSGRNEQYFGPGTRLTVT.